This note documents a single T cell receptor (beta chain) sequence. Its antigen remains unidentified. This sample stems from a study of cytomegalovirus exposure and HLA in healthy donors. The PCR had 60 Vbeta and 13 Jbeta primers. Here immunoSEQ multiplex PCR was the method, and the copy in TCRdb shows in-frame clones only, minus some. The data contain approximately 91,000 clones, roughly 60% of them singletons. The CDR3 totals 13 residues. CDR1 is SNHLY, CDR2 FYNNEI, per germline. Points from the study as a whole: Sequencing depth roughly uniform across donors was assumed in presence/absence analyses.

The chain combines TRBV2 with TRBJ2-5, with a tentative D call TRBD1 (6 bases). The end of the DNA fits TRBJ2-7 better, so the J call may be wrong. The specimen sequenced was PBMCs. This receptor was taken from a human donor in good health. CDR3 DNA sequence: TGTGCCAGCAGTGACAGGGGAACCTACGAGCAGTACTTC. Its protein product is CASSDRGTYEQYF.